Listed below are T cell receptor beta chains from one sample, sequenced in a study of identical twins. TCRdb reanalysed the 5' RACE reads using MiXCR and keeps one entry per CDR3 protein. Of 520,000 or so distinct CDR3 sequences in the sample, around 20% were seen once. Another study also made use of these data, one on T cells expressing NK-cell markers.

Sequenced input: CD4+ T cells sorted from blood. The origin of the receptors is a woman aged 18-29 years in good health. CDR3s include the opening cysteine and the closing phenylalanine or tryptophan. D genes are given only for firm matches. Only some rows state a clone size, as once, few, many or a class for expanded clones.

CSARGVFINSPLHF,TGCAGTGCCCGCGGGGTTTTTATTAATTCACCCCTCCACTTT,TRBJ1-6,TRBV20-1,few,NA
CASSLFASGGNRAQYF,TGTGCCAGCAGCTTATTTGCTAGCGGGGGGAATCGCGCGCAGTATTTT,TRBJ2-3,TRBV7-2,few,TRBD2
CASGTSDYNEQFF,TGTGCCAGCGGGACTAGCGACTACAATGAGCAGTTCTTC,TRBJ2-1,TRBV6-6,NA,TRBD2
CASSYRTSGRPTQYF,TGTGCCAGCAGCTACCGGACTAGCGGGAGGCCTACGCAGTATTTT,TRBJ2-3,TRBV7-2,NA,TRBD2
CASNTNADASTDTQYF,TGTGCCAGCAATACCAACGCGGACGCTAGCACAGATACGCAGTATTTT,TRBJ2-3,TRBV18,NA,NA
CASSWDGLNEKLFF,TGTGCCAGCAGCTGGGACGGCCTCAATGAAAAACTGTTTTTT,TRBJ1-4,TRBV7-9,NA,NA
CASSWGQILTNTEAFF,TGTGCCAGCTCATGGGGGCAGATCCTTACTAACACTGAAGCTTTCTTT,TRBJ1-1,TRBV18,NA,NA
CSASSGSWPEQYF,TGCAGTGCCTCAAGCGGGAGCTGGCCCGAGCAGTACTTC,TRBJ2-7,TRBV20-1,NA,TRBD2
CSASLVGAETQYF,TGCAGTGCTAGCCTCGTGGGGGCAGAGACCCAGTACTTC,TRBJ2-5,TRBV20-1,many,NA
CSAVVPINYEQYF,TGCAGCGCTGTCGTTCCCATCAACTACGAGCAGTACTTC,TRBJ2-7,TRBV29-1,NA,NA
CASSRSLDNEQFF,TGTGCCAGCAGCAGATCCCTGGACAATGAGCAGTTCTTC,TRBJ2-1,TRBV5-5,NA,NA
CASSLFFTVAGDPEGNEQFF,TGTGCCAGCAGCTTATTTTTTACGGTAGCGGGAGACCCAGAAGGGAATGAGCAGTTCTTC,TRBJ2-1,TRBV13,few,TRBD2
CASSEPGSLKEFF,TGCGCCAGCAGTGAGCCGGGGTCCCTCAAGGAGTTCTTC,TRBJ2-1,TRBV10-1,few,NA
CASTPGLGQPQHF,TGTGCCAGCACTCCAGGGTTGGGTCAGCCCCAGCATTTT,TRBJ1-5,TRBV6-6,few,NA
CASSLVQGYTEAFF,TGTGCCAGCAGCTTAGTACAGGGTTACACTGAAGCTTTCTTT,TRBJ1-1,TRBV11-2,NA,NA
CSVMQGNTEAFF,TGCAGCGTTATGCAGGGGAACACTGAAGCTTTCTTT,TRBJ1-1,TRBV29-1,few,NA
CASIWYSGANVLTF,TGTGCCAGCATCTGGTACTCTGGGGCCAACGTCCTGACTTTC,TRBJ2-6,TRBV6-1,NA,NA
CASSLGRGSYYEQYF,TGTGCCAGCAGCTTAGGTAGGGGGAGCTACTACGAGCAGTACTTC,TRBJ2-7,TRBV7-2,NA,NA
CASSSYRGLSADTQYF,TGTGCCAGCAGCTCTTACAGGGGGCTGTCCGCAGATACGCAGTATTTT,TRBJ2-3,TRBV7-2,NA,TRBD1
CASSPSVTEAFF,TGTGCCAGCTCCCCTTCCGTCACTGAAGCTTTCTTT,TRBJ1-1,TRBV18,NA,NA
CSANFLSGNEQFF,TGCAGTGCTAATTTCCTTAGCGGTAATGAGCAGTTCTTC,TRBJ2-1,TRBV20-1,few,NA
CASSQAEGEYGYTF,TGTGCCAGCAGCCAAGCAGAGGGAGAGTATGGCTACACCTTC,TRBJ1-2,TRBV3-1,few,NA